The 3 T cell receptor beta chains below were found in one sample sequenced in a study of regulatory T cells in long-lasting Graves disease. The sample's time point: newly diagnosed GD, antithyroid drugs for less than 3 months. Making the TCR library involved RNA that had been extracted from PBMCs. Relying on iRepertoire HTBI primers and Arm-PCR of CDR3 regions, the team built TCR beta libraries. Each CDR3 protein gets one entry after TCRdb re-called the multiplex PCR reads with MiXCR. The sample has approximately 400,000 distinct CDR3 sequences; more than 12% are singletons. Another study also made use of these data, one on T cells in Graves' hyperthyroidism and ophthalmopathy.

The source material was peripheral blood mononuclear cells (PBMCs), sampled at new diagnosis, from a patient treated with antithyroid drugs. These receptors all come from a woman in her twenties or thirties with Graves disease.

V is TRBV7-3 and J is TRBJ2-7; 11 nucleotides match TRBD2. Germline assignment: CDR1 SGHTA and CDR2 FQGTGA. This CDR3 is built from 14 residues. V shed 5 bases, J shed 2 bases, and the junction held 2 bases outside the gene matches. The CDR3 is CASSPSGRTYEQYF. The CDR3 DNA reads TGTGCCAGCAGCCCTAGCGGGAGGACCTACGAGCAGTACTTC.

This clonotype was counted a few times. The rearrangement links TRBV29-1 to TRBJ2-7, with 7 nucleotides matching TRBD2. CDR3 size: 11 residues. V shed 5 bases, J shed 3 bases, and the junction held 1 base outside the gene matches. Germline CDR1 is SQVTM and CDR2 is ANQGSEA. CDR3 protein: CSVRDYYEQYF. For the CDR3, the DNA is TGCAGCGTTCGGGACTACTACGAGCAGTACTTC.

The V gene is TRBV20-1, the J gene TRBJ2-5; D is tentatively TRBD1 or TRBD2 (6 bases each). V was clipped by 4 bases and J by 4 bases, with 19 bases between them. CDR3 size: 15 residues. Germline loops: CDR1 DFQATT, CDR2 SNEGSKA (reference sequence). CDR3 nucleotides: TGCAGTGCTACCCTTCCCCCCAGGGGAGGAGAGACCCAGTACTTC. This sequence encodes CSATLPPRGGETQYF.